Given below is one T cell receptor (beta chain) in context. Its antigen is unknown. This entry comes from a study of T cell responses to AZD1222 COVID-19 vaccine. Study results and caveats: Variant regions that are unmutated are reportedly the target of nearly half of spike-specific TCRs. Most donors were white British and more were female, and clonal diversity was possibly underestimated. Spike was spanned by vaccine-associated CD4 TCRs, with dominance at 160-218 and 743-854. Increased Spike-specific TCR breadth and depth were observed after two AZD1222 doses.

This table comes from immunoSEQ multiplex PCR, and its TCRdb copy is limited to in-frame clones, with some not included. Altogether around 52,000 clones are present, 86% being singletons, with the ten largest covering around 15%. V was cut by 6 bases and J by 8 bases, with 10 bases left in between. The CDR3 is 11 amino acids. Germline CDR1 MNHEY, CDR2 SVGEGT. The chain links TRBV6-2 or TRBV6-3 to TRBJ1-2; D uncertain. This sample comprised peripheral blood, obtained on day 0 of AZD1222 vaccination. This clonotype was obtained from an adult in good health. The CDR3 sequence is CASSSSAGYTF. The CDR3 nucleotides read TGTGCCAGCAGCTCTTCAGCGGGCTACACCTTC.